The entry below describes one TCR beta chain. This record belongs to a study of cytomegalovirus exposure and HLA in healthy donors. Germline V gives CDR1 LNHDA, CDR2 SQIVND (reference sequence). The CDR3 spans 13 residues. Trimming pared 8 bases from V and 1 base from J, leaving 11 bases between. Researchers ran the PCR with 60 Vbeta and 13 Jbeta primers. Sequencing was performed with immunoSEQ multiplex PCR; in TCRdb, only in-frame clones are kept and a portion is missing. The sample holds almost 95,000 clones, 69% seen once. Material for sequencing was PBMCs. V and J are TRBV19 and TRBJ2-5; D is possibly TRBD2 (5 bases). The receptor was isolated from a man aged 45-65 years in good health and CMV-seronegative. Here the CDR3 reads CASSRTFQETQYF. CDR3 DNA: TGTGCCAGTTCTCGGACTTTCCAAGAGACCCAGTACTTC.